This TCR beta chain was captured by sequencing in a study of radiation and T cells in renal cell carcinoma. Whole-study results and caveats: In blood, top tumor clones expanded by 2 weeks, shrinking by 4.

Deletions cut 3 bases from V and 6 bases from J, with 9 bases between. The CDR3 consists of 14 residues. Per the germline V gene, CDR1 is ENHRY and CDR2 is SYGVKD. This clone showed up just a few times. Its target is unknown. Indicated time point: blood 2 weeks post-SBRT. Treatment meaning: 15 Gy SBRT to primary tumor, nephrectomy 4 weeks later. Blood was sampled at baseline, 2 weeks and 4 weeks after SBRT. The method was immunoSEQ multiplex PCR; TCRdb's version includes in-frame clones alone and lacks a portion of them. The table records some 58,000 clones, around 78% of them present only once. This specimen consisted of blood, obtained from a patient whose treatment included radiotherapy and nephrectomy. This receptor was identified in a man aged 60 to 75 with renal cell carcinoma. The genes are TRBV10-3 and TRBJ1-6, with D possibly being TRBD1 (6 bases). CDR3 residues: CAISDLGANSPLHF. As DNA, the CDR3 is TGTGCCATCAGTGATTTGGGGGCTAATTCACCCCTCCACTTT.